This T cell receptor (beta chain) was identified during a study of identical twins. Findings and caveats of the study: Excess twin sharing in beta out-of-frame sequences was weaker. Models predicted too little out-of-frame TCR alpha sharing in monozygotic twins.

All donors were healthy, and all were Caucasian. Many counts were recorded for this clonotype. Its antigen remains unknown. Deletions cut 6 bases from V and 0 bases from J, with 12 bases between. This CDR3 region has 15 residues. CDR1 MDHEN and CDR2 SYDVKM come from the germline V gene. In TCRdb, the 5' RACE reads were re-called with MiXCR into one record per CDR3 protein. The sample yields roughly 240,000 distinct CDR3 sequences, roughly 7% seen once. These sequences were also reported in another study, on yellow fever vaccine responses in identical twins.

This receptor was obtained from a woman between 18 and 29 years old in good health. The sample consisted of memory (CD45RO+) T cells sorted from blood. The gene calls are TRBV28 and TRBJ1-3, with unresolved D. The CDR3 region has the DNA TGTGCCAGCAGCCCCGGGTTCTCCTCTGGAAACACCATATATTTT. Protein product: CASSPGFSSGNTIYF.